The rows below give T cell receptor beta chains drawn from one sample of a study of blood T cell repertoires in COVID-19. The data were produced by immunoSEQ multiplex PCR, yet TCRdb's version contains in-frame clones alone and is incomplete. The repertoire has 250,000 to 300,000 clones, around 89% of them found once; the top ten carry 0.99%. Material for sequencing was peripheral blood. The origin of the receptors is a middle-aged woman who had recovered from COVID-19. CDR3s include the opening cysteine and the closing phenylalanine or tryptophan. D genes are given only for firm matches. Clone size is shown for a subset of rows, as once, few, many or a class of expanded clone.

d_call: TRBD1; clone_size: -; j_call: TRBJ1-2; v_call: TRBV19; cdr3_nt: TGTGCCAGTAGTATGGGACAGGGGGCGACCGGCTACACCTTC; cdr3_aa: CASSMGQGATGYTF
d_call: -; clone_size: -; j_call: TRBJ1-2; v_call: TRBV6-2/TRBV6-3; cdr3_nt: TGTGCCAGCAGTTACCCACCATGGAGGAACTATGGCTACACCTTC; cdr3_aa: CASSYPPWRNYGYTF
d_call: -; clone_size: -; j_call: TRBJ1-1; v_call: TRBV11-3; cdr3_nt: TGTGCCAGCAGCTTAGGGGGAGGGGCGGACACTGAAGCTTTCTTT; cdr3_aa: CASSLGGGADTEAFF
d_call: -; clone_size: once; j_call: TRBJ1-1; v_call: TRBV4-3; cdr3_nt: TGCGCCAGCAGCCCCTCGGCGGGGGCAACTGGGACTGAAGCTTTCTTT; cdr3_aa: CASSPSAGATGTEAFF
d_call: -; clone_size: once; j_call: TRBJ1-2; v_call: TRBV4-1; cdr3_nt: TGCGCCAGCAGCCAGGGCGCCTTGCGCTATGGCTACACCTTC; cdr3_aa: CASSQGALRYGYTF
d_call: TRBD1; clone_size: -; j_call: TRBJ2-1; v_call: TRBV5-1; cdr3_nt: TGCGCCAGCAGCTTGGTGGGACAGGGTGTCGATGAGCAGTTCTTC; cdr3_aa: CASSLVGQGVDEQFF
d_call: TRBD1; clone_size: -; j_call: TRBJ2-1; v_call: TRBV19; cdr3_nt: TGTGCCACAGACAGGGCGAGGGGGGAGCAGTTCTTC; cdr3_aa: CATDRARGEQFF
d_call: -; clone_size: -; j_call: TRBJ2-3; v_call: TRBV5-5; cdr3_nt: TGTGCCAGCAGCTTGGACCCCGGAGGGGCTGGCACAGATACGCAGTATTTT; cdr3_aa: CASSLDPGGAGTDTQYF
d_call: TRBD1; clone_size: -; j_call: TRBJ2-4; v_call: TRBV6-6; cdr3_nt: TGTGCCAGCAGTCCCCAGACAGGGTCCAAAAACATTCAGTACTTC; cdr3_aa: CASSPQTGSKNIQYF
d_call: TRBD2; clone_size: -; j_call: TRBJ2-5; v_call: TRBV7-2; cdr3_nt: TGTGCCAGCAGCCCCCCTAGCGGGAGGATGGAGACCCAGTACTTC; cdr3_aa: CASSPPSGRMETQYF
d_call: -; clone_size: -; j_call: TRBJ2-5; v_call: TRBV12-2; cdr3_nt: TGTGCAAGTCGCTTAATGGGGGCAACCCAAGAGACCCAGTACTTC; cdr3_aa: CASRLMGATQETQYF
d_call: TRBD2; clone_size: -; j_call: TRBJ2-1; v_call: TRBV12-3/TRBV12-4; cdr3_nt: TGTGCCAGCAGTTTGGCGGGAGTGGGTGAGCAGTTCTTC; cdr3_aa: CASSLAGVGEQFF
d_call: TRBD2; clone_size: -; j_call: TRBJ2-2; v_call: TRBV3-1/TRBV3-2; cdr3_nt: TGTGCCAGCAGCCAAGCGGGACTACGAGACACCGGGGAGCTGTTTTTT; cdr3_aa: CASSQAGLRDTGELFF
d_call: TRBD2; clone_size: once; j_call: TRBJ2-3; v_call: TRBV3-1/TRBV3-2; cdr3_nt: TGTGCCAGCAGCCAAGATTGGGGAGGGTCCGATACGCAGTATTTT; cdr3_aa: CASSQDWGGSDTQYF
d_call: TRBD1; clone_size: -; j_call: TRBJ1-2; v_call: TRBV11-3; cdr3_nt: TGTGCCAGCAGCCCCCCCCCGGACAGGGGTTTACGCGGCTACACCTTC; cdr3_aa: CASSPPPDRGLRGYTF
d_call: TRBD2; clone_size: -; j_call: TRBJ2-3; v_call: TRBV2; cdr3_nt: TGTGCCAGCAGTCGAGGCAGCGGGAGGGATGCAGATACGCAGTATTTT; cdr3_aa: CASSRGSGRDADTQYF
d_call: -; clone_size: -; j_call: TRBJ2-1; v_call: TRBV2; cdr3_nt: TGTGCCAGCAGTGAGGGACTCACGGGAGCACCACGGCAGTTCTTC; cdr3_aa: CASSEGLTGAPRQFF
d_call: -; clone_size: -; j_call: TRBJ2-5; v_call: TRBV7-2; cdr3_nt: TGTGCCAGCAGCTTAGGTGTCCGGGAGACCCAGTACTTC; cdr3_aa: CASSLGVRETQYF
d_call: -; clone_size: -; j_call: TRBJ2-1; v_call: TRBV5-4; cdr3_nt: TGTGCCAGCAGCCAGGGGGGAGGAGGGGCCTACAATGAGCAGTTCTTC; cdr3_aa: CASSQGGGGAYNEQFF
d_call: TRBD2; clone_size: -; j_call: TRBJ2-7; v_call: TRBV25-1; cdr3_nt: TGTGCCAGCAGTGGACTGGGGGGGAGCTCCTACGAGCAGTACTTC; cdr3_aa: CASSGLGGSSYEQYF
d_call: -; clone_size: once; j_call: TRBJ2-1; v_call: TRBV21-1; cdr3_nt: TGTGCCAGCAGCAAAGTGCGGGACAGGGACAATGAGCAGTTCTTC; cdr3_aa: CASSKVRDRDNEQFF
d_call: TRBD2; clone_size: -; j_call: TRBJ2-3; v_call: TRBV5-4; cdr3_nt: TGTGCCAGCAGCCCCACTAGCGGGAGAAGCACAGATACGCAGTATTTT; cdr3_aa: CASSPTSGRSTDTQYF
d_call: TRBD2; clone_size: -; j_call: TRBJ2-7; v_call: TRBV9; cdr3_nt: TGTGCCAGCAGCGTAGGGAGCGGGGACTACTACGAGCAGTACTTC; cdr3_aa: CASSVGSGDYYEQYF
d_call: TRBD2; clone_size: -; j_call: TRBJ2-1; v_call: TRBV5-4; cdr3_nt: TGTGCCAGCAGCCCGGGGACTAGCCCGAGCTCCTACAATGAGCAGTTCTTC; cdr3_aa: CASSPGTSPSSYNEQFF
d_call: TRBD1; clone_size: -; j_call: TRBJ2-5; v_call: TRBV18; cdr3_nt: TGTGCCAGCTCCCCCCCGGGACAGCAAGAGACCCAGTACTTC; cdr3_aa: CASSPPGQQETQYF
d_call: -; clone_size: once; j_call: TRBJ1-1; v_call: TRBV5-1; cdr3_nt: TGCGCCAGCAGCTTGGGGTGGTTGGGGGCCTCGAACACTGAAGCTTTCTTT; cdr3_aa: CASSLGWLGASNTEAFF
d_call: TRBD1; clone_size: few; j_call: TRBJ1-2; v_call: TRBV27; cdr3_nt: TGTGCCAGCAGTTTAGGGGGGGGACAGGCCCTGGGGTATGGCTACACCTTC; cdr3_aa: CASSLGGGQALGYGYTF
d_call: TRBD2; clone_size: -; j_call: TRBJ2-1; v_call: TRBV27; cdr3_nt: TGTGCCAGCAGTTCCCCTCGGACTAGCGGGAGAATGAAGGCCCTCTCCTACAATGAGCAGTTCTTC; cdr3_aa: CASSSPRTSGRMKALSYNEQFF
d_call: TRBD1; clone_size: -; j_call: TRBJ2-7; v_call: TRBV19; cdr3_nt: TGTGCCACTAGCCCGACAGGGTACTACGAGCAGTACTTC; cdr3_aa: CATSPTGYYEQYF
d_call: TRBD1; clone_size: -; j_call: TRBJ1-6; v_call: TRBV7-8; cdr3_nt: TGTGCCAGCAGCCTAATCCGACAGGGCTCGGATTCACCCCTCCACTTT; cdr3_aa: CASSLIRQGSDSPLHF
d_call: -; clone_size: -; j_call: TRBJ1-1; v_call: TRBV19; cdr3_nt: TGTGCCACCCGGGACTTCAACACTGAAGCTTTCTTT; cdr3_aa: CATRDFNTEAFF
d_call: -; clone_size: -; j_call: TRBJ1-2; v_call: TRBV25-1; cdr3_nt: TGTGCCAGCAGCCGTGGTAGGGGTGGCTACACCTTC; cdr3_aa: CASSRGRGGYTF
d_call: TRBD1; clone_size: -; j_call: TRBJ2-5; v_call: TRBV7-2; cdr3_nt: TGTGCCAGCAGCTGGGGACAGGGGTCGGGAGAGACCCAGTACTTC; cdr3_aa: CASSWGQGSGETQYF
d_call: TRBD1; clone_size: -; j_call: TRBJ2-5; v_call: TRBV5-5; cdr3_nt: TGTGCCAGCAGACAGGGGGCGCCTGGGGAGACCCAGTACTTC; cdr3_aa: CASRQGAPGETQYF
d_call: TRBD2; clone_size: -; j_call: TRBJ2-1; v_call: TRBV6-5; cdr3_nt: TGTGCCAGCAGTCAGACTAGCGGTGCTCCAAATGAGCAGTTCTTC; cdr3_aa: CASSQTSGAPNEQFF